The 5 T cell receptor beta chains below all came from one sample that was sequenced in a study of T cell clonality in common variable immunodeficiency (dated by TCRdb to the mid-2010s). Points the paper makes about the study in general: CVID TCRbeta sequences reportedly showed fewer deletions and N-nucleotide insertions and lacked highly modified clones with 13 or more V deletions.

The antigens these receptors bind are not known. The method was the immunoSEQ multiplex PCR assay. In its TCRdb copy, this immuneACCESS table keeps in-frame sequences only and misses some clones. Where compared with another copy, unresolved V genes explain less than half of these, and the others have no known cause. This sample was tabulated with roughly 30,000 clones, among which there are no singletons. Roughly 3% of the sample belongs to the ten largest clones. Material: peripheral blood mononuclear cells. These TCRs come from a human donor with common variable immunodeficiency.

Ten or more counts support this clone. The read ends 3 residues shy of where the CDR3 ends; the end is completed using the germline J gene. The V gene is TRBV7-9, the J gene TRBJ1-1; D is uncertain. This CDR3 is built from 12 residues. Germline-derived CDR1 and CDR2 are SEHNR and FQNEAQ (reference sequence). V lost 0 bases, J lost 6 bases, and 5 bases lay in between. The CDR3 reads CASSLAQPEAFF. The covered CDR3 bases are TGTGCCAGCAGCTTAGCACAGCCTGAA.

This clone was picked up many times. The read falls 3 residues short of the CDR3 end, and the missing part is taken from the germline J gene. The V gene is TRBV20-1, the J gene TRBJ2-1; 8 positions agree with TRBD2. The CDR3 has 15 residues. The junction had 16 bases not matched to a gene; V was cut back by 6 bases and J by 9 bases. Germline V CDR1 and CDR2: DFQATT, SNEGSKA (reference sequence). Here the CDR3 reads CSATRVAGGQVEQFF. CDR3 DNA, as far as it was read: TGCAGTGCCACCCGGGTGGCGGGAGGCCAGGTTGAG.

A word on this clone: The DNA ends 3 residues before the CDR3 does, and the rest of the CDR3 is filled in from the germline J gene. The chain recombines TRBV5-6 with TRBJ2-5; maybe TRBD2 (5 bases). The length of the CDR3 is 13 residues. V lost 4 bases to trimming and J lost 4 bases, with 11 bases between them. Per germline, CDR1 SGHDT and CDR2 YYEEEE. CDR3 bases read: TGTGCCAGCAGCATTCTAGCAGGAGAGACC. It specifies CASSILAGET. The full-length CDR3 reads as CASSILAGETQYF.

This clone was seen repeatedly, ten times or more. The part of the CDR3 DNA that was read is TGCAGCGTTAATCAGGGTTCCGGGAACACTGAA. Its translation is CSVNQGSGNTE. The CDR3, in full, reads CSVNQGSGNTEAFF. The chain couples TRBV29-1 to TRBJ1-1; tentative D call: TRBD1 (5 bases). Read coverage stops 3 residues before the CDR3 terminus; the germline J gene supplies the remainder. V was pared by 5 bases and J by 1 base, with 14 bases between. CDR3 size: 14 residues. Germline-derived CDR1 and CDR2 are SQVTM and ANQGSEA.

This clone was detected ten times or more. The read ends 3 residues shy of where the CDR3 ends; the end is completed using the germline J gene. V usage is TRBV19 and J usage is TRBJ1-5, with D perhaps matching TRBD1 (6 bases). Trimming removed 4 bases from V and 0 bases from J, with 10 bases in between. The CDR3 runs to 15 residues. Germline V gives CDR1 LNHDA, CDR2 SQIVND (reference sequence). The DNA read from the CDR3 is TGTGCCAGTAGTACGGGACACTATAGCAATCAGCCC. Its protein is CASSTGHYSNQP. The CDR3 reads in full as CASSTGHYSNQPQHF.